A selection of T cell receptor beta chains follows, all from one sample in a study of beta chain features in type 1 diabetes. The table came from immunoSEQ multiplex PCR; TCRdb's copy has only in-frame clones and leaves some out. The sample gives more than 250,000 clones, 20% to 25% of which show up once; 0.012% is in the top ten. Input material: naive CD4+ T cells from blood. The receptors were gathered from a woman between 25 and 40 years old with type 1 diabetes. CDR3s include the opening cysteine and the closing phenylalanine or tryptophan. A D gene is named only where the DNA matches it firmly. The size of a clone is reported for some rows only, either as once, few or many, or as a class for expanded clones.

j_gene,d_gene,v_gene,abundance,CDR3aa,CDR3nt
TRBJ2-1,TRBD2,TRBV9,few,CASSSLAASYNEQFF,TGTGCCAGCAGCTCCCTAGCGGCCTCCTACAATGAGCAGTTCTTC
TRBJ2-3,NA,TRBV7-3,NA,CASSPQPGVTQYF,TGTGCCAGCAGCCCCCAGCCGGGTGTTACGCAGTATTTT
TRBJ1-2,TRBD1,TRBV4-1,NA,CASSLRQGGDGYTF,TGCGCCAGCAGCCTTCGACAGGGAGGCGATGGCTACACCTTC
TRBJ2-7,TRBD1,TRBV15,few,CATRNTGGSYEQYF,TGTGCCACCAGGAACACAGGGGGCTCCTACGAGCAGTACTTC
TRBJ2-1,TRBD2,TRBV2,few,CASSEELAGGGNEQFF,TGTGCCAGCAGTGAAGAACTAGCGGGAGGGGGCAATGAGCAGTTCTTC
TRBJ2-3,TRBD2,TRBV10-3,few,CAIRTSGDTDTQYF,TGTGCCATCAGGACTAGCGGTGACACAGATACGCAGTATTTT
TRBJ2-7,NA,TRBV18,few,CASSHGTPYEQYF,TGTGCCAGCTCTCACGGGACACCATACGAGCAGTACTTC
TRBJ2-1,TRBD2,TRBV30,NA,CAWGTSGSVGEQFF,TGTGCCTGGGGGACTAGCGGGAGCGTCGGTGAGCAGTTCTTC
TRBJ2-7,NA,TRBV7-4,NA,CASSVTEPYEQYF,TGTGCCAGCAGTGTGACAGAGCCCTACGAGCAGTACTTC
TRBJ1-2,NA,TRBV7-9,few,CASSLGGGEGYTF,TGTGCCAGCAGCTTAGGGGGAGGTGAAGGCTACACCTTC
TRBJ2-7,NA,TRBV30,few,CAWSRSPYEQYF,TGTGCCTGGAGTAGGAGTCCCTACGAGCAGTACTTC
TRBJ2-3,NA,TRBV5-1,NA,CASSSLAGDPDTQYF,TGCGCCAGCAGCTCATTAGCCGGGGATCCAGATACGCAGTATTTT
TRBJ2-7,TRBD2,TRBV7-2,few,CASSPGTRNYEQYF,TGTGCCAGCAGCCCCGGGACTAGAAACTACGAGCAGTACTTC
TRBJ2-7,TRBD2,TRBV6-5,few,CASREALAGLYEQYF,TGTGCCAGCAGAGAGGCCCTAGCGGGATTGTACGAGCAGTACTTC
TRBJ2-3,NA,TRBV5-1,few,CASSLSEVTDTQYF,TGCGCCAGCAGCTTGTCAGAGGTCACAGATACGCAGTATTTT
TRBJ1-1,TRBD1,TRBV10-3,NA,CAISEGQEPMNTEAFF,TGTGCCATCAGTGAGGGACAGGAGCCCATGAACACTGAAGCTTTCTTT
TRBJ2-1,TRBD2,TRBV10-3,NA,CASASGGRGNEQFF,TGTGCCTCGGCTAGCGGGGGACGGGGGAATGAGCAGTTCTTC
TRBJ2-1,TRBD2,TRBV10-3,few,CATGTSGSGEQFF,TGTGCCACCGGGACTAGCGGGAGCGGTGAGCAGTTCTTC
TRBJ1-2,NA,TRBV7-9,few,CASSPHTSNRDGYTF,TGTGCCAGCAGCCCCCATACCAGTAACAGGGATGGCTACACCTTC
TRBJ2-1,TRBD2,TRBV2,few,CANTPSGGSYEQFF,TGTGCCAACACCCCGTCGGGCGGGAGTTATGAGCAGTTCTTC
TRBJ2-7,NA,TRBV7-9,NA,CASSVPQGREQYF,TGTGCCAGCAGCGTCCCGCAGGGTCGCGAGCAGTACTTC
TRBJ2-5,NA,TRBV30,few,CAWSVGMETQYF,TGTGCCTGGAGTGTGGGCATGGAGACCCAGTACTTC
TRBJ1-1,NA,TRBV7-2,NA,CASSLGSANTEAFF,TGTGCCAGCAGCTTAGGCAGCGCGAACACTGAAGCTTTCTTT
TRBJ2-5,TRBD1,TRBV5-1,few,CASSLTGGQETQYF,TGCGCCAGCAGCTTGACAGGGGGCCAAGAGACCCAGTACTTC
TRBJ1-5,TRBD1,TRBV29-1,NA,CSAGGQGSNQPQHF,TGCAGCGCGGGGGGACAGGGTAGCAATCAGCCCCAGCATTTT
TRBJ1-5,NA,TRBV18,NA,CASSPRQDNQPQHF,TGTGCCAGCTCACCACGGCAGGACAATCAGCCCCAGCATTTT
TRBJ1-5,NA,TRBV27,few,CASGTPRGNQPQHF,TGTGCCAGCGGAACGCCCAGGGGAAATCAGCCCCAGCATTTT
TRBJ2-1,TRBD2,TRBV6-5,NA,CASSYPRASGRNEQFF,TGTGCCAGCAGTTACCCTAGGGCTAGCGGGAGGAATGAGCAGTTCTTC
TRBJ1-2,NA,TRBV11-2,NA,CASSLEAGTRYGYTF,TGTGCCAGCAGCTTAGAGGCCGGGACACGCTATGGCTACACCTTC
TRBJ1-3,NA,TRBV9,NA,CASSAGRGGNTIYF,TGTGCCAGCAGCGCAGGGAGGGGAGGAAACACCATATATTTT
TRBJ1-5,NA,TRBV7-2,NA,CASSADTLNQPQHF,TGTGCCAGCAGCGCGGACACACTCAATCAGCCCCAGCATTTT
TRBJ2-3,NA,TRBV25-1,few,CASSEYTGTGTDTQYF,TGTGCCAGCAGTGAATATACAGGGACGGGCACAGATACGCAGTATTTT
TRBJ2-5,TRBD2,TRBV11-2,NA,CASSPGAGGMETQYF,TGTGCCAGCAGCCCTGGGGCGGGAGGGATGGAGACCCAGTACTTC
TRBJ1-5,NA,TRBV30,few,CAWSTQGNQPQHF,TGTGCCTGGAGTACACAGGGAAATCAGCCCCAGCATTTT
TRBJ1-1,TRBD1,TRBV19,NA,CASSIFAQGADTEAFF,TGTGCCAGTAGTATCTTTGCGCAGGGGGCTGACACTGAAGCTTTCTTT
TRBJ1-1,NA,TRBV30,few,CAWKIGHQDLLNTEAFF,TGTGCCTGGAAAATCGGGCACCAGGACTTATTAAACACTGAAGCTTTCTTT
TRBJ2-7,TRBD2,TRBV28,NA,CASSTIGSGSSYEQYF,TGTGCCAGCAGTACGATAGGTAGCGGGAGCTCCTACGAGCAGTACTTC
TRBJ2-5,TRBD1,TRBV7-9,few,CASSLDRGQETQYF,TGTGCCAGCAGCTTAGACAGGGGCCAAGAGACCCAGTACTTC
TRBJ2-1,NA,TRBV30,few,CAWTNRDEQFF,TGTGCCTGGACGAACAGGGATGAGCAGTTCTTC
TRBJ1-1,TRBD1,TRBV7-3,few,CASSGTGDEKAFF,TGTGCCAGCTCCGGGACAGGGGACGAAAAAGCTTTCTTT
TRBJ2-1,NA,TRBV5-1,NA,CASSLERQGHEQFF,TGCGCCAGCAGCTTGGAGAGGCAGGGGCATGAGCAGTTCTTC
TRBJ2-3,TRBD2,TRBV2,few,CATGGSGTDTQYF,TGTGCCACTGGCGGGAGCGGCACAGATACGCAGTATTTT